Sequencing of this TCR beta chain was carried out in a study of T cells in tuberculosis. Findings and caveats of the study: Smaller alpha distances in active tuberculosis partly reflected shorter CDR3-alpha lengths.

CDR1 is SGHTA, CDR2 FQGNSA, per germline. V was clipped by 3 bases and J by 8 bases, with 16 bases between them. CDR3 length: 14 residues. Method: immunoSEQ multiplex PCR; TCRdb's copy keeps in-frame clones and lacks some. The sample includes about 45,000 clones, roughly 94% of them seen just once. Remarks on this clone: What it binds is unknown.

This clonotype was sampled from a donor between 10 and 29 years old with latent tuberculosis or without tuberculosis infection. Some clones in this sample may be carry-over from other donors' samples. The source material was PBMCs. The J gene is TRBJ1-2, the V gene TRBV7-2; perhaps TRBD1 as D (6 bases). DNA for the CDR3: TGTGCCAGCAGCTTCCCCGGGACACGAGACGGCTACACCTTC. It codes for CASSFPGTRDGYTF. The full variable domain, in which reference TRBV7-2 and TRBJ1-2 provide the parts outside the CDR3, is GAGVSQSPSNKVTEKGKDVELRCDPISGHTALYWYRQSLGQGLEFLIYFQGNSAPDKSGLPSDRFSAERTGGSVSTLTIQRTQQEDSAVYLCASSFPGTRDGYTFGSGTRLTVV.